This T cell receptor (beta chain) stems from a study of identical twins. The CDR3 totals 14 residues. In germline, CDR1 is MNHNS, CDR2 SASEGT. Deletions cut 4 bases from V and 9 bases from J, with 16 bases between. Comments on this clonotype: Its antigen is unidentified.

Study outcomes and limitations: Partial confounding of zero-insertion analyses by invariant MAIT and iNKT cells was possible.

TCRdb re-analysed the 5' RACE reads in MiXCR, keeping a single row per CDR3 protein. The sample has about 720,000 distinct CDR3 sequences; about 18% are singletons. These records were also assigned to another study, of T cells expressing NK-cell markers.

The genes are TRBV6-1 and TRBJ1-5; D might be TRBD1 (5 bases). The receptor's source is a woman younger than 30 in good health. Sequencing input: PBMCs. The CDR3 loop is CASSGGTGHMPQHF. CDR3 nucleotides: TGTGCCAGCAGTGGGGGGACCGGGCATATGCCCCAGCATTTT.